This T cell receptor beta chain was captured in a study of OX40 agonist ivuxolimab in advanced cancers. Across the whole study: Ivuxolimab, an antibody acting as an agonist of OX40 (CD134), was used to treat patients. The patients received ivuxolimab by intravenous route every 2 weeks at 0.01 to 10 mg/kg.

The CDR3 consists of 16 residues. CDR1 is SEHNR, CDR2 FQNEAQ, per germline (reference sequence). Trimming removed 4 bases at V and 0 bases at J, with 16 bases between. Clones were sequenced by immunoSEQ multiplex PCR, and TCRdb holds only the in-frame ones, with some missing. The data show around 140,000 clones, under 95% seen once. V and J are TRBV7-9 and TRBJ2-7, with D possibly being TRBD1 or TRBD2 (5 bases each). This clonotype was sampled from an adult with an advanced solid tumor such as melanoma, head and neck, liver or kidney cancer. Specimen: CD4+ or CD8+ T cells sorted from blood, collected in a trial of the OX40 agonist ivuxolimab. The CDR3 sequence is CASSSPSGGPSYEQYF. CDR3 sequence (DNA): TGTGCCAGCAGCTCCCCCTCTGGGGGACCCTCCTACGAGCAGTACTTC.